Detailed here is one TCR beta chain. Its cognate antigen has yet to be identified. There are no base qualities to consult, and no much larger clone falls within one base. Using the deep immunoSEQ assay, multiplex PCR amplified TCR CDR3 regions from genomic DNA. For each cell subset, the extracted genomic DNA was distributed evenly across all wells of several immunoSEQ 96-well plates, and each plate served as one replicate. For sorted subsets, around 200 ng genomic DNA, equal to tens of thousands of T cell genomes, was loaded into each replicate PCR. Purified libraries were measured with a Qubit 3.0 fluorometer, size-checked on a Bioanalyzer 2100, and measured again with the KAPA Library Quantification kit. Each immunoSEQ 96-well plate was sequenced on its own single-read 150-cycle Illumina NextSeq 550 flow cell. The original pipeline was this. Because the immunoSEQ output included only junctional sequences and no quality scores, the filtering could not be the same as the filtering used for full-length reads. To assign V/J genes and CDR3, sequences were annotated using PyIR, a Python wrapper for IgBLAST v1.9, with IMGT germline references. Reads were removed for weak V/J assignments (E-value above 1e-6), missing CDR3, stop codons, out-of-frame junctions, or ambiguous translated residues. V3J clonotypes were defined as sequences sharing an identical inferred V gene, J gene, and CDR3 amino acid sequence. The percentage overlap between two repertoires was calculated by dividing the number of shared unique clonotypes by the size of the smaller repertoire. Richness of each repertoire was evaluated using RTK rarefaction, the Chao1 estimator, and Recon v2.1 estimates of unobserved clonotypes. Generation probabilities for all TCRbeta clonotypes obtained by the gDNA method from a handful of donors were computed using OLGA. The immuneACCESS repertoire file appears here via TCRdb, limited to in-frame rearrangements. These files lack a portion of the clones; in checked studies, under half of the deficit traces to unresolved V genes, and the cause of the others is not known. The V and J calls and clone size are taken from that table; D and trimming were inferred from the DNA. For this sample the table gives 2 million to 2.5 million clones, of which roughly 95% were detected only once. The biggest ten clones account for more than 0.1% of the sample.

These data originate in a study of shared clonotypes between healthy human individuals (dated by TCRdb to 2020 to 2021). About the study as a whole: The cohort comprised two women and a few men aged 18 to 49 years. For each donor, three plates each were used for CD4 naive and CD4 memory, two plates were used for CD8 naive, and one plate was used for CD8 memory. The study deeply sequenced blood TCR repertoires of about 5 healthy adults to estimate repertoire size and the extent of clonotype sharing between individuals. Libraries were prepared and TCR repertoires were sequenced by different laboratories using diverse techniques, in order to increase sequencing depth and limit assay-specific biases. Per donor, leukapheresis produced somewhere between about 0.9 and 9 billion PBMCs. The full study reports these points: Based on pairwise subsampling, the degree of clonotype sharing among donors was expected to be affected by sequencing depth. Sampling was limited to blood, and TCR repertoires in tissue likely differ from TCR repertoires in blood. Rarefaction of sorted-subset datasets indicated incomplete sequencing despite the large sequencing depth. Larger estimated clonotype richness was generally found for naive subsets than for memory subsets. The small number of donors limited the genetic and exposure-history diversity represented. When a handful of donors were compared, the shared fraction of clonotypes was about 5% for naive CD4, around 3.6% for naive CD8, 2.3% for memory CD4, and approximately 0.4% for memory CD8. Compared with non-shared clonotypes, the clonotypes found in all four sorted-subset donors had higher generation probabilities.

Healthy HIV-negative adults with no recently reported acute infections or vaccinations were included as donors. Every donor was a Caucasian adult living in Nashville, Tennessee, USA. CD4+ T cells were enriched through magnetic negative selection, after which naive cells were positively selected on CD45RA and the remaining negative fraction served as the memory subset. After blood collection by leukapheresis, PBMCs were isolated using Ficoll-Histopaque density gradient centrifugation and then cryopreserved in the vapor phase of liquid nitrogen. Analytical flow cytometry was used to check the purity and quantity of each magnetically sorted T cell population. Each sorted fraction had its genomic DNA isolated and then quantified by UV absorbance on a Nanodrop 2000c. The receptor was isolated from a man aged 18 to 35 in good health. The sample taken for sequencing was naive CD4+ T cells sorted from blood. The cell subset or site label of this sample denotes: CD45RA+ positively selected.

The DNA is TGTGCCATCAGTGCTACTAGCACAGATACGCAGTATTTT. Translated, this is CAISATSTDTQYF. The sequence links TRBV10-3 to TRBJ2-3, with no confidently assigned D gene. The CDR3, from cysteine to phenylalanine, totals 13 residues. The only DNA kept is the CDR3, 39 bases in frame from the first base. Taken from the germline V gene, the CDR1 and CDR2 loops are ENHRY and SYGVKD. The V and J ends are trimmed by 4 bases and 0 bases, leaving 5 bases between them.